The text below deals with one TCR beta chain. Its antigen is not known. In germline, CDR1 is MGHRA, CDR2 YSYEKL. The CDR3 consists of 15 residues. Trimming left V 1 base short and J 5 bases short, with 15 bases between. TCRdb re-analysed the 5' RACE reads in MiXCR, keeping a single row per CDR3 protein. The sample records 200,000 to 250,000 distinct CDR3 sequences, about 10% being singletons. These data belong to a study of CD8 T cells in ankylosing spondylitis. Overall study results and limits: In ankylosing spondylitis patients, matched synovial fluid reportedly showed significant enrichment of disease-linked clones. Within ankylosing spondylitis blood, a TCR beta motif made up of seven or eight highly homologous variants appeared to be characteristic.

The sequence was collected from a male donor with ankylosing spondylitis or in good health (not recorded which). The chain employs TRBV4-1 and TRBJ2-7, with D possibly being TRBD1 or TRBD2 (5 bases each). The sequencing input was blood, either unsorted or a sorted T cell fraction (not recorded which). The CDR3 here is CASSQAPGQGDEQYF. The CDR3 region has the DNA TGCGCCAGCAGCCAAGCCCCGGGCCAGGGAGACGAGCAGTACTTC.